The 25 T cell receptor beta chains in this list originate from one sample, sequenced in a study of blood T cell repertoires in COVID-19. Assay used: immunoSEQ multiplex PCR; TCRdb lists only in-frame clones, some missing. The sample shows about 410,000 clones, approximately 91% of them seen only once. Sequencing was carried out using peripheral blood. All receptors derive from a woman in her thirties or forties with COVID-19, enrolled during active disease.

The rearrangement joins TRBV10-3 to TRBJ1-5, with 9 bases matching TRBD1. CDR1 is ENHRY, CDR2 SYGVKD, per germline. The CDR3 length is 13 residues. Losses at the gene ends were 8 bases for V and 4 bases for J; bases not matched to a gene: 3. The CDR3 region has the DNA TGTGCCATCCGGGGGACAGGGAATCAGCCCCAGCATTTT. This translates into CAIRGTGNQPQHF.

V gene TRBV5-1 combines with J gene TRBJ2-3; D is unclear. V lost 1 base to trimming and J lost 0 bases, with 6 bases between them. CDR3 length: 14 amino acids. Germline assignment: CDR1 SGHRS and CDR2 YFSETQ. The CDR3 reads CASSLQASTDTQYF. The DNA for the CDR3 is TGCGCCAGCAGCTTGCAGGCTAGCACAGATACGCAGTATTTT.

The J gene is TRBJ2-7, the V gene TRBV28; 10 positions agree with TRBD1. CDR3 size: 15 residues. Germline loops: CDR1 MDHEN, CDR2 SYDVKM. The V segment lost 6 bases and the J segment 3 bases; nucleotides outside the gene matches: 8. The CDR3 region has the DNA TGTGCCAGCAGCCAAAGACAGGGGGCGGGCTACGAGCAGTACTTC. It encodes CASSQRQGAGYEQYF.

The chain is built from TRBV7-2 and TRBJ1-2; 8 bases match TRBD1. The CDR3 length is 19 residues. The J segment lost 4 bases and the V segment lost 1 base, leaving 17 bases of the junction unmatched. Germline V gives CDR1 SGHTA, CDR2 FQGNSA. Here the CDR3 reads CASSLVGGDRGHLSYGYTF. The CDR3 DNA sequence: TGTGCCAGCAGCTTAGTTGGAGGAGACAGGGGCCACCTAAGCTATGGCTACACCTTC.

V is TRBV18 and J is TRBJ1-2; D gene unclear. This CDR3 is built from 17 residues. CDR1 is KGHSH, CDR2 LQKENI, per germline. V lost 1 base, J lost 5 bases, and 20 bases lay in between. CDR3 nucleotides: TGTGCCAGCTCACCACTCCGCGATGGTGGGCATATATATGGCTACACCTTC. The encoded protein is CASSPLRDGGHIYGYTF.

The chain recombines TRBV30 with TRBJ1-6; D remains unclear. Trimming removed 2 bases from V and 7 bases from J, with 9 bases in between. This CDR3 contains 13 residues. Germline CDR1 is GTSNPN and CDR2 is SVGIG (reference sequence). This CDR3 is CAWSSVSNSPLHF. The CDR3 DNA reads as TGTGCCTGGAGTTCGGTGTCAAATTCACCCCTCCACTTT.

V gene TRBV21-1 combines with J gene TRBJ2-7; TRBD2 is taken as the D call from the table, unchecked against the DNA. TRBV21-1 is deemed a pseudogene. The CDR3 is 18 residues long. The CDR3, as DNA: TGTGCCAGCAGCGACGACGGGGGGGGTCTATGTAGCTCCTACGAGCAGTACTTC. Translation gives CASSDDGGGLCSSYEQYF.

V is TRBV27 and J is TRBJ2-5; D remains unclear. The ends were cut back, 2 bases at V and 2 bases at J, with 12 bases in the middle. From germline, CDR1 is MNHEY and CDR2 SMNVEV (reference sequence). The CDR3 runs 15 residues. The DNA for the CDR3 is TGTGCCAGCAGTTTAGGATCTGCAGGACAAGAGACCCAGTACTTC. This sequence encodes CASSLGSAGQETQYF.

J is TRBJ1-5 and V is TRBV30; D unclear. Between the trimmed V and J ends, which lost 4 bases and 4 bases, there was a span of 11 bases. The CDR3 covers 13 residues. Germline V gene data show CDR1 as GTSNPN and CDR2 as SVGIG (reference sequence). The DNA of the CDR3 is TGTGCCTGGAATGAACAGAGAAATCAGCCCCAGCATTTT. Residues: CAWNEQRNQPQHF.

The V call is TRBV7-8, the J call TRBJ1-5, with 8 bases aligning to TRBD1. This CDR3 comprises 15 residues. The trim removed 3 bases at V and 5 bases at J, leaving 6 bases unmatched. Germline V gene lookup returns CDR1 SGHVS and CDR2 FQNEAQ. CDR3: CASSFWTGTDQPQHF. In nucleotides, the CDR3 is TGTGCCAGCAGCTTCTGGACAGGGACCGATCAGCCCCAGCATTTT.

The CDR3 reads CASSLGQGNTEAFF. The CDR3, as DNA: TGTGCCAGCAGTCTGGGGCAGGGGAACACTGAAGCTTTCTTT. The V call is TRBV6-2 or TRBV6-3, the J call TRBJ1-1, with TRBD1 as a possible D gene (5 bases). The CDR3 extends over 14 amino acids. CDR1 MNHEY and CDR2 SVGEGT come from the germline V gene. V was trimmed by 5 bases and J by 1 base, leaving 11 bases between them.

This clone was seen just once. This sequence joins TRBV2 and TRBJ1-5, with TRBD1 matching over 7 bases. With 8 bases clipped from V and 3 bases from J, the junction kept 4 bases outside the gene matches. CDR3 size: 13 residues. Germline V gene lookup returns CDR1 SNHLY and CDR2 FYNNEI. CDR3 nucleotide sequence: TGTGCCAGCGGACAGGACCTCAATCAGCCCCAGCATTTT. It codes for CASGQDLNQPQHF.

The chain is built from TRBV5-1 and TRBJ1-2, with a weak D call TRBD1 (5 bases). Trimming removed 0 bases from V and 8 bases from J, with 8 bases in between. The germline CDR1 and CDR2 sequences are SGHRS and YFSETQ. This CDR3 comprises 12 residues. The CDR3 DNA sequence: TGCGCCAGCAGCTTGGACAGGCCCGGCTACACCTTC. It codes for CASSLDRPGYTF.

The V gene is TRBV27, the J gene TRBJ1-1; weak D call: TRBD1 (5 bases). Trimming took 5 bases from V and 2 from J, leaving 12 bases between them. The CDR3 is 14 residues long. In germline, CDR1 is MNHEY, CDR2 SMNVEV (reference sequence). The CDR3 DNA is TGTGCCAGCAGTAGGGGCGACGGAAACACTGAAGCTTTCTTT. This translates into CASSRGDGNTEAFF.

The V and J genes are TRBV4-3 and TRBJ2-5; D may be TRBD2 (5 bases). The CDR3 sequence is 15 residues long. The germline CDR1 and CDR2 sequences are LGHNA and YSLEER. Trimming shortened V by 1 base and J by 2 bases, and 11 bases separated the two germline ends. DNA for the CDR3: TGCGCCAGCAGCCAAGGCGGGCGTGTACAAGAGACCCAGTACTTC. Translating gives CASSQGGRVQETQYF.

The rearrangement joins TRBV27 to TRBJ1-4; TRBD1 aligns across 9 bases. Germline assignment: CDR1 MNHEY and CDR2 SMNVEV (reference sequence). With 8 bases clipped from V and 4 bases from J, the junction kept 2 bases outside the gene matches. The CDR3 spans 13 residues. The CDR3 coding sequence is TGTGCCAGCGGGACAGGGTTTAATGAAAAACTGTTTTTT. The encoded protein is CASGTGFNEKLFF.

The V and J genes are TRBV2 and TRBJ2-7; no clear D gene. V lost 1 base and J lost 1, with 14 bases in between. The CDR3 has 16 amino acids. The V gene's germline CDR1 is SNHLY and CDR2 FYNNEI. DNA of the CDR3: TGTGCCAGCAGTGAAGGATTAAGTCCGAGTTCCTACGAGCAGTACTTC. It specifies CASSEGLSPSSYEQYF.

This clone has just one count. The CDR3 DNA reads TGCGCCAGCAGCCAAGAAAAGGGACTCCCGGGGGAGCAGTACTTC. It translates to CASSQEKGLPGEQYF. The gene calls are TRBV4-3 and TRBJ2-7, with D perhaps TRBD2 (6 bases). Germline values: CDR1 LGHNA, CDR2 YSLEER. With 0 bases removed from V and 7 bases from J, the gap between germline ends came to 16 bases. The CDR3 sequence is 15 residues long.

The CDR3 bases are TGTGCCAGCAGTCTGAACCCCTCGACAGGGGGAATCTCTGGAAACACCATATATTTT. The encoded protein is CASSLNPSTGGISGNTIYF. The J gene is TRBJ1-3, the V gene TRBV2; 9 bases are a match to TRBD1. Germline CDR1 reads SNHLY; CDR2 reads FYNNEI. CDR3 length: 19 residues. V lost 5 bases and J lost 0; bases outside the gene matches: 14.

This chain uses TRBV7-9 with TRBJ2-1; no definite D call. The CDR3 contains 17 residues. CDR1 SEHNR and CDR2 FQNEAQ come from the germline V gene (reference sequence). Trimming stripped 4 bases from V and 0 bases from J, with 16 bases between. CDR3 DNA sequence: TGTGCCAGCAGCTCGAGGCCTGGTAGAAGCTCCTACAATGAGCAGTTCTTC. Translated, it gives CASSSRPGRSSYNEQFF.

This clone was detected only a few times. As DNA, the CDR3 is TGTGCCTCACGGGGGGGCAATCAGCCCCAGCATTTT. Protein product: CASRGGNQPQHF. The chain is built from TRBV9 and TRBJ1-5; possible D gene TRBD1, 5 bases. The germline V and J ends were trimmed by 10 bases and 2 bases, with 10 bases remaining between them. Germline lookup yields CDR1 SGDLS and CDR2 YYNGEE. This CDR3 is 12 amino acids long.

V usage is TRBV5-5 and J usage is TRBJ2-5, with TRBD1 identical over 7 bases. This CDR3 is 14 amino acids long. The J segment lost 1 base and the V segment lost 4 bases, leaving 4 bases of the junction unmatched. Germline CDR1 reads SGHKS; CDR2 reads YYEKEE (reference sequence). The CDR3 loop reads CASSPGTVQETQYF. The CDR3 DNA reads TGTGCCAGCAGCCCCGGGACAGTCCAAGAGACCCAGTACTTC.

The CDR3 reads CASSPSLAVRLNEQFF. CDR3 DNA sequence: TGTGCCAGCAGTCCTAGTTTAGCGGTTCGGTTGAATGAGCAGTTCTTC. This chain links TRBV28 with TRBJ2-1; D is possibly TRBD2 (6 bases). V lost 5 bases to trimming and J lost 7 bases, with 21 bases between them. Germline loops: CDR1 MDHEN, CDR2 SYDVKM. CDR3 length: 16 amino acids. Filled out from reference TRBV28 and TRBJ2-1, the complete variable domain reads DVKVTQSSRYLVKRTGEKVFLECVQDMDHENMFWYRQDPGLGLRLIYFSYDVKMKEKGDIPEGYSVSREKKERFSLILESASTNQTSMYLCASSPSLAVRLNEQFFGPGTRLTVL.

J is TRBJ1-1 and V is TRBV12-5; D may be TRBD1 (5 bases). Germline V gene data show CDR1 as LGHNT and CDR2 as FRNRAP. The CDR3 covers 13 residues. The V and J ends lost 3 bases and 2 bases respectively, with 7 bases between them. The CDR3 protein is CASGFQGNTEAFF. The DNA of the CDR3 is TGTGCTAGTGGTTTCCAGGGTAACACTGAAGCTTTCTTT.

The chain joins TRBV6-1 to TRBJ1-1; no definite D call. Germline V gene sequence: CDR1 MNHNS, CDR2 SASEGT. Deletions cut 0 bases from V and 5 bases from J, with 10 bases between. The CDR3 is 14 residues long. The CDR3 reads CASSEARGWTEAFF. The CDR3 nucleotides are TGTGCCAGCAGTGAAGCTCGAGGGTGGACTGAAGCTTTCTTT.